This paragraph covers one T cell receptor (beta chain) sequence. Its specificity is not known. Measured with immunoSEQ multiplex PCR; TCRdb has only the in-frame clones, and not every one. The sample contains about 110,000 clones, nearly 90% of which appear only once. Relapses following autologous stem cell transplantation were seen in all patients, with brentuximab vedotin exposure varying. This specimen comes from a study of PD-1 blockade in classical Hodgkin lymphoma. The wider study: With a 2-week interval, patients received intravenous nivolumab at 3 mg/kg. Study-wide points: With CD4+ cells, TCR diversity rose significantly by C4D1, but not with CD8+ cells. The study reported lower baseline TCR diversity in newly diagnosed patients than in healthy donors. Baseline diversity resembling that of newly diagnosed patients was seen in complete responders.

The CDR3 is 12 amino acids. The germline V gene encodes CDR1 PRHDT and CDR2 FYEKMQ (reference sequence). V was pared by 5 bases and J by 5 bases, with 9 bases between. Sequenced material: peripheral blood mononuclear cells (PBMCs), taken before the second cycle of nivolumab. J is TRBJ2-5 and V is TRBV13; no reliable D call. This clonotype was obtained from a human donor with classical Hodgkin lymphoma. The CDR3 region has the DNA TGTGCCAGCAGCCCAGATAGGGAGACCCAGTACTTC. Amino acids: CASSPDRETQYF.